The 14 T cell receptor beta chains given below trace back to one sample, sequenced in a study of T cells in Graves' hyperthyroidism and ophthalmopathy. TCR beta CDR3 regions were amplified from RNA. An initial round of RT-PCR targeting the TCR CDR3 relied on the HTBI primer set. Each CDR3 protein is one row after TCRdb ran MiXCR on the multiplex PCR reads. The sample has about 360,000 distinct CDR3 sequences, 20% to 25% seen once. The material sequenced was blood. These receptors were taken from a man in his fifties or sixties with Graves' hyperthyroidism.

The V and J genes are TRBV15 and TRBJ1-5, with no clear D. Germline V CDR1 and CDR2: LNHNV, YYDKDF (reference sequence). V was cut by 5 bases and J by 4 bases, with 6 bases left in between. The CDR3 consists of 12 residues. CDR3 loop: CATSGPNQPQHF. The CDR3 region has the DNA TGTGCCACCAGCGGGCCTAATCAGCCCCAGCATTTT.

In its sample, this clonotype was seen a few times. The rearrangement uses TRBV11-3 and TRBJ2-2; TRBD2 is a possible D gene (6 bases). In germline, CDR1 is SGHNT, CDR2 YENEEA. V gave up 5 bases and J gave up 6 bases, with 13 bases separating them. The CDR3 runs to 14 residues. The CDR3 reads CASSPTSISGELFF. CDR3 nucleotides: TGTGCCAGCAGCCCGACTAGTATTTCCGGGGAGCTGTTTTTT.

The table lists this clonotype with many counts. The V call is TRBV11-2, the J call TRBJ2-1, with 9 nucleotides matching TRBD2. The CDR3 extends over 15 amino acids. The V and J ends lost 5 bases and 4 bases, in that order; junction bases with no gene match: 6. Per germline, CDR1 SGHAT and CDR2 FQNNGV. The DNA of the CDR3 is TGTGCCAGCAGCAAGGGGAGCGGGAGGTACAATGAGCAGTTCTTC. Protein sequence: CASSKGSGRYNEQFF. Combining the CDR3 with reference TRBV11-2 and TRBJ2-1 gives the whole variable domain EAGVAQSPRYKIIEKRQSVAFWCNPISGHATLYWYQQILGQGPKLLIQFQNNGVVDDSQLPKDRFSAERLKGVDSTLKIQPAKLEDSAVYLCASSKGSGRYNEQFFGPGTRLTVL.

This sequence joins TRBV5-5 and TRBJ1-1; 7 nucleotides line up with TRBD1. The CDR3 has 14 amino acids. Germline trimming cut 5 bases from V and 2 bases from J; bases unmatched to any gene: 6. In germline, CDR1 is SGHKS, CDR2 YYEKEE (reference sequence). CDR3 region: CASSYGTANTEAFF. The CDR3 DNA sequence: TGTGCCAGCAGTTACGGGACAGCTAACACTGAAGCTTTCTTT.

This clonotype was recorded a few times. The chain combines TRBV7-8 with TRBJ2-3; D remains ambiguous. The CDR3 totals 13 residues. Trimming cost V 6 bases and J 2 bases, with 9 bases left between them. Germline assignment: CDR1 SGHVS and CDR2 FQNEAQ. For the CDR3, the DNA is TGTGCCAGCAGTATATTCTCCACAGATACGCAGTATTTT. Its translation: CASSIFSTDTQYF.

The J gene is TRBJ1-2, the V gene TRBV19; 9 nucleotides align to TRBD1. This CDR3 is built from 14 residues. J gave up 3 bases and V 9 bases, and 8 bases lay outside the gene matches. Germline V gives CDR1 LNHDA, CDR2 SQIVND (reference sequence). CDR3 sequence (DNA): TGTGCCAGCACCGGGACAGGGAGGCACTATGGCTACACCTTC. Translation gives CASTGTGRHYGYTF.

The CDR3 region is CASSLGGRGKLFF. The CDR3 DNA is TGTGCCAGCAGTTTAGGGGGACGAGGGAAACTGTTTTTT. The chain employs TRBV12-3 or TRBV12-4 and TRBJ1-4; D perhaps matches TRBD1 (5 bases). The CDR3 covers 13 residues. Trimming removed 1 base at V and 11 bases at J, with 11 bases between.

This chain uses TRBV9 with TRBJ2-7; the D gene is possibly TRBD1 (6 bases). The germline V gene encodes CDR1 SGDLS and CDR2 YYNGEE. The CDR3 is made up of 15 amino acids. Trimming took 4 bases from V and 2 from J, leaving 16 bases between them. The CDR3 DNA reads as TGTGCCAGCAGCACCACACCGGACAGCCCCTACGAGCAGTACTTC. Amino acid sequence: CASSTTPDSPYEQYF.

Of note for this clonotype: A much larger clone differs by one base, so this may be a read error. The V call is TRBV11-2, the J call TRBJ2-3; 7 bases fit TRBD2. The germline V gene has CDR1 SGHAT and CDR2 FQNNGV. V dropped 4 bases and J dropped 2; count of bases not matched to a gene: 12. The CDR3 runs to 17 residues. The CDR3 nucleotides are TGTGCCAGCAGCTCAGGTGTCGGAACTAGCGACACAGATACGCAGTATTTT. As protein: CASSSGVGTSDTDTQYF.

In its sample, this clonotype was seen many times. This chain connects TRBV2 to TRBJ2-5; the D is unclear. The CDR3 length is 12 residues. Germline V lookup: CDR1 SNHLY, CDR2 FYNNEI. Trimming cost V 3 bases and J 4 bases, with 6 bases left between them. The CDR3 DNA reads TGTGCCAGCAGTGATGGCGGAGAGACCCAGTACTTC. Protein product: CASSDGGETQYF.

The sample holds a few counts of this clonotype. The J gene is TRBJ1-6, the V gene TRBV10-3, with TRBD1 identical over 9 bases. In germline, CDR1 is ENHRY, CDR2 SYGVKD. The CDR3 spans 13 residues. Germline trimming cut 6 bases from V and 9 bases from J; bases unmatched to any gene: 3. In DNA form, the CDR3 reads TGTGCCATCAGGGACAGGGGAAGTTCACCCCTCCACTTT. Its translation is CAIRDRGSSPLHF.

The V call is TRBV18, the J call TRBJ2-7, with D perhaps assigned TRBD1 or TRBD2 (5 bases each). Trimming stripped 2 bases from V and 5 bases from J, with 13 bases between. CDR3 length: 14 amino acids. Germline CDR1 is KGHSH and CDR2 is LQKENI. CDR3 amino acids: CASSPEGRENEQYF. The CDR3 DNA sequence: TGTGCCAGCTCACCAGAGGGCAGGGAAAACGAGCAGTACTTC. Based on the CDR3 plus reference TRBV18 and TRBJ2-7, the full variable domain is NAGVMQNPRHLVRRRGQEARLRCSPMKGHSHVYWYRQLPEEGLKFMVYLQKENIIDESGMPKERFSAEFPKEGPSILRIQQVVRGDSAAYFCASSPEGRENEQYFGPGTRLTVT.

The V call is TRBV29-1, the J call TRBJ1-3; D is undetermined. Germline V CDR1 and CDR2: SQVTM, ANQGSEA. The CDR3 sequence is 12 residues long. The V end lost 4 bases, the J end lost 4 bases, and 8 bases lay between the germline ends. CDR3 coding DNA: TGCAGCGTTGTTGCCCTCGGAAACACCATATATTTT. Its translation is CSVVALGNTIYF. Full variable domain (remainder filled in from reference TRBV29-1 and TRBJ1-3): SAVISQKPSRDICQRGTSLTIQCQVDSQVTMMFWYRQQPGQSLTLIATANQGSEATYESGFVIDKFPISRPNLTFSTLTVSNMSPEDSSIYLCSVVALGNTIYFGEGSWLTVV.

This clonotype was detected only a few times. This sequence joins TRBV2 and TRBJ1-2, with D possibly TRBD1 on 6 matching bases. Germline lookup yields CDR1 SNHLY and CDR2 FYNNEI. The CDR3 runs to 13 residues. V lost 3 bases, J lost 6 bases, and 11 bases lay in between. For the CDR3, the DNA is TGTGCCAGCAGTGACTACAGGGCGGATGGCTACACCTTC. It encodes CASSDYRADGYTF.